The rows below give T cell receptor beta chains drawn from one sample of a study of CD8 T cells in ankylosing spondylitis. TCRdb re-analysed the 5' RACE reads in MiXCR, keeping a single row per CDR3 protein. Of some 300,000 distinct CDR3 sequences in the sample, 20% to 25% were seen once. Sequencing input: blood, either unsorted or a sorted T cell fraction (not recorded which). These receptors were collected from a female donor with ankylosing spondylitis or in good health (not recorded which). CDR3s include the opening cysteine and the closing phenylalanine or tryptophan. D genes are given only for firm matches. Expanded clones get a size class; other rows say once, few or many, or leave the size out.

J: TRBJ2-3; V: TRBV6-1; D: NA; length: 13; size: few; CDR3: CATTQGGPDTQYF; DNA: TGTGCCACCACCCAGGGTGGGCCAGATACGCAGTATTTT
J: TRBJ2-6; V: TRBV12-3/TRBV12-4; D: NA; length: 13; size: many; CDR3: CASRTSGANVLTF; DNA: TGTGCCAGCAGGACCTCTGGGGCCAACGTCCTGACTTTC
J: TRBJ2-7; V: TRBV19; D: NA; length: 14; size: few; CDR3: CASSMYGGYYEQYF; DNA: TGTGCCAGTAGTATGTATGGGGGGTACTACGAGCAGTACTTC
J: TRBJ1-5; V: TRBV20-1; D: TRBD1; length: 15; size: many; CDR3: CSVSPGQGYYQPQHF; DNA: TGCAGTGTCAGCCCGGGACAGGGGTATTATCAGCCCCAGCATTTT
J: TRBJ1-5; V: TRBV4-3; D: NA; length: 16; size: few; CDR3: CASSQEWGGGNQPQHF; DNA: TGCGCCAGCAGCCAAGAGTGGGGAGGAGGCAATCAGCCCCAGCATTTT
J: TRBJ2-3; V: TRBV12-3/TRBV12-4; D: NA; length: 13; size: many; CDR3: CASTNRSRATQYF; DNA: TGTGCCAGCACCAACAGGTCCCGAGCTACGCAGTATTTT
J: TRBJ2-3; V: TRBV20-1; D: NA; length: 14; size: NA; CDR3: CSADSGGVGDTQYF; DNA: TGCAGTGCCGACTCCGGAGGGGTGGGGGATACGCAGTATTTT
J: TRBJ2-7; V: TRBV9; D: TRBD2; length: 15; size: few; CDR3: CASSGLAGGQYEQYF; DNA: TGTGCCAGCAGCGGCCTAGCGGGAGGGCAATACGAGCAGTACTTC
J: TRBJ1-2; V: TRBV6-5; D: TRBD1; length: 15; size: few; CDR3: CASSYPWTGVNGYTF; DNA: TGTGCCAGCAGTTACCCTTGGACAGGGGTAAACGGCTACACCTTC
J: TRBJ1-3; V: TRBV5-6; D: NA; length: 16; size: NA; CDR3: CASSLEIGRSGNTIYF; DNA: TGTGCCAGCAGCTTGGAGATTGGTCGCTCTGGAAACACCATATATTTT
J: TRBJ1-2; V: TRBV6-1; D: TRBD1; length: 13; size: few; CDR3: CASRIDRDYGYTF; DNA: TGTGCCAGCAGGATAGACAGGGACTACGGCTACACCTTC
J: TRBJ2-2; V: TRBV25-1; D: TRBD2; length: 18; size: NA; CDR3: CASSRASGRPLDTGELFF; DNA: TGTGCCAGCAGTCGGGCTAGCGGGAGGCCCTTAGACACCGGGGAGCTGTTTTTT
J: TRBJ1-5; V: TRBV6-2/TRBV6-3; D: TRBD1; length: 15; size: many; CDR3: CASSRQGGISQPQHF; DNA: TGTGCCAGCAGCCGACAGGGGGGCATTAGTCAGCCCCAGCATTTT
J: TRBJ2-1; V: TRBV20-1; D: TRBD2; length: 14; size: NA; CDR3: CSGEGIAGGDEQFF; DNA: TGCAGTGGAGAAGGGATAGCGGGAGGTGATGAGCAGTTCTTC
J: TRBJ1-2; V: TRBV25-1; D: NA; length: 12; size: NA; CDR3: CASSEGRGGYTF; DNA: TGTGCCAGCAGTGAGGGGCGCGGTGGCTACACCTTC
J: TRBJ1-4; V: TRBV12-3/TRBV12-4; D: TRBD1; length: 15; size: NA; CDR3: CASTPEGQSNEKLFF; DNA: TGTGCCAGCACCCCCGAGGGACAGTCTAATGAAAAACTGTTTTTT
J: TRBJ2-7; V: TRBV12-3/TRBV12-4; D: NA; length: 16; size: NA; CDR3: CASSLTNRVIYGEQYF; DNA: TGTGCCAGCAGTTTAACCAACAGGGTTATCTACGGCGAGCAGTACTTC
J: TRBJ2-1; V: TRBV5-1; D: NA; length: 17; size: NA; CDR3: CASSPMSSQSSYNEQFF; DNA: TGCGCCAGCAGCCCTATGAGTAGCCAGAGCTCCTACAATGAGCAGTTCTTC
J: TRBJ1-1; V: TRBV15; D: NA; length: 14; size: few; CDR3: CATSRDLANPEAFF; DNA: TGTGCCACCAGCAGAGATTTGGCAAACCCTGAAGCTTTCTTT
J: TRBJ2-1; V: TRBV20-1; D: NA; length: 14; size: NA; CDR3: CSAREILEGNEQFF; DNA: TGCAGTGCTAGAGAGATCTTGGAAGGCAATGAGCAGTTCTTC
J: TRBJ1-5; V: TRBV6-2/TRBV6-3; D: NA; length: 12; size: few; CDR3: CASTTGGRTQHF; DNA: TGTGCCAGCACCACTGGGGGGAGGACCCAGCATTTT
J: TRBJ1-4; V: TRBV9; D: NA; length: 15; size: few; CDR3: CASSPRERGAEKLFF; DNA: TGTGCCAGCAGCCCAAGGGAAAGAGGGGCTGAAAAACTGTTTTTT
J: TRBJ2-3; V: TRBV4-2; D: TRBD2; length: 16; size: NA; CDR3: CASSPGGLADTDTQYF; DNA: TGTGCCAGCAGCCCCGGAGGACTAGCGGACACAGATACGCAGTATTTT
J: TRBJ2-3; V: TRBV20-1; D: NA; length: 13; size: few; CDR3: CSAPVLYTDTQYF; DNA: TGCAGTGCTCCTGTCCTGTACACAGATACGCAGTATTTT
J: TRBJ2-1; V: TRBV7-2; D: TRBD2; length: 14; size: few; CDR3: CASRYKREGDEQFF; DNA: TGTGCCAGCAGGTATAAGCGGGAGGGGGATGAGCAGTTCTTC
J: TRBJ2-4; V: TRBV5-1; D: NA; length: 11; size: few; CDR3: CASSLGNIQYF; DNA: TGCGCCAGCAGCTTGGGAAACATTCAGTACTTC
J: TRBJ2-1; V: TRBV6-2/TRBV6-3; D: TRBD2; length: 17; size: NA; CDR3: CASSYSGLGGRNNEQFF; DNA: TGTGCCAGCAGTTACTCTGGTCTAGGCGGGAGGAACAATGAGCAGTTCTTC
J: TRBJ2-2; V: TRBV24-1; D: NA; length: 16; size: NA; CDR3: CATSEIGTLGTGELFF; DNA: TGTGCCACCAGTGAAATCGGGACGCTTGGCACCGGGGAGCTGTTTTTT
J: TRBJ2-1; V: TRBV29-1; D: NA; length: 11; size: NA; CDR3: CSAPLYNEQFF; DNA: TGCAGCGCTCCCCTTTACAATGAGCAGTTCTTC
J: TRBJ1-4; V: TRBV7-2; D: NA; length: 16; size: NA; CDR3: CASSLALGAINEKLFF; DNA: TGTGCCAGCAGCTTAGCGTTGGGGGCGATTAATGAAAAACTGTTTTTT
J: TRBJ2-3; V: TRBV6-2/TRBV6-3; D: TRBD1; length: 20; size: NA; CDR3: CASSLVRGQGSLRSTDTQYF; DNA: TGTGCCAGCAGTCTCGTAAGGGGACAGGGGTCTTTGCGTAGCACAGATACGCAGTATTTT
J: TRBJ2-3; V: TRBV5-1; D: NA; length: 17; size: NA; CDR3: CASSLATGTASTDTQYF; DNA: TGCGCCAGCAGCTTGGCGACAGGTACGGCTAGCACAGATACGCAGTATTTT
J: TRBJ2-1; V: TRBV5-5; D: TRBD2; length: 15; size: few; CDR3: CASSLNSGDYNEQFF; DNA: TGTGCCAGCAGCTTGAATAGCGGGGACTACAATGAGCAGTTCTTC
J: TRBJ2-3; V: TRBV20-1; D: TRBD2; length: 15; size: many; CDR3: CSASLAGGLVDTQYF; DNA: TGCAGTGCTTCTTTAGCGGGAGGGCTTGTAGATACGCAGTATTTT
J: TRBJ2-1; V: TRBV28; D: NA; length: 17; size: once; CDR3: CASSLLGRGASYNEQFF; DNA: TGTGCCAGCAGCCTACTAGGACGGGGCGCATCCTACAATGAGCAGTTCTTC
J: TRBJ2-7; V: TRBV6-6; D: NA; length: 12; size: NA; CDR3: CASSYSQSEQYF; DNA: TGTGCCAGCAGTTACTCTCAAAGCGAGCAGTACTTC
J: TRBJ2-7; V: TRBV18; D: NA; length: 14; size: NA; CDR3: CASSPPSATYEQYF; DNA: TGTGCCAGCTCACCACCGTCAGCTACCTACGAGCAGTACTTC
J: TRBJ2-1; V: TRBV20-1; D: TRBD2; length: 16; size: few; CDR3: CSASPPSGTKNNEQFF; DNA: TGCAGTGCTAGTCCACCCTCCGGGACTAAAAACAATGAGCAGTTCTTC
J: TRBJ1-2; V: TRBV6-1; D: NA; length: 17; size: few; CDR3: CASSGVGRVGYGYGYTF; DNA: TGTGCCAGCAGTGGTGTGGGGAGGGTCGGATACGGATATGGCTACACCTTC
J: TRBJ2-1; V: TRBV29-1; D: NA; length: 12; size: many; CDR3: CSVESGSNEQFF; DNA: TGCAGCGTTGAAAGCGGAAGCAATGAGCAGTTCTTC
J: TRBJ2-1; V: TRBV6-5; D: NA; length: 14; size: few; CDR3: CASSYSGQRDEQFF; DNA: TGTGCCAGCAGTTACTCGGGTCAGCGGGATGAGCAGTTCTTC
J: TRBJ2-7; V: TRBV5-1; D: TRBD2; length: 15; size: many; CDR3: CASSLAGTSFDEQYF; DNA: TGCGCCAGCAGCTTGGCCGGGACTAGCTTCGACGAGCAGTACTTC
J: TRBJ2-2; V: TRBV7-9; D: NA; length: 16; size: once; CDR3: CASSATYQLLTGELFF; DNA: TGTGCCAGCAGCGCGACGTACCAGCTCCTCACCGGGGAGCTGTTTTTT